Shown below are 22 T cell receptor beta chains from a single sample sequenced in a study of cytomegalovirus exposure and HLA in healthy donors. Primers for the PCR totalled 60 Vbeta and 13 Jbeta. Sequencing used immunoSEQ multiplex PCR; TCRdb keeps in-frame clones, though not all of them. The sample has under 200,000 clones, 70% to 80% seen once. The sequenced sample consisted of PBMCs. The receptors here all came from a man aged 40-49 years in good health and CMV-seronegative.

This rearrangement joins TRBV28 to TRBJ1-5; perhaps TRBD1 as D (5 bases). This CDR3 comprises 15 residues. Trimming left V 2 bases short and J 2 bases short, with 10 bases between. Germline CDR1 and CDR2: MDHEN and SYDVKM. For the CDR3, the DNA is TGTGCCAGCAGTTTAGGGCGGGGGGGCAATCAGCCCCAGCATTTT. It translates to CASSLGRGGNQPQHF.

The chain has TRBV6-5 and TRBJ1-5, with TRBD1 matching over 9 bases. Looked up from germline, CDR1 is MNHEY and CDR2 is SVGAGI. The CDR3 is 15 residues long. Germline trimming cut 5 bases from V and 5 bases from J; bases unmatched to any gene: 7. The DNA of the CDR3 is TGTGCCAGCAGTACCAAACAGGGGGCGGATCAGCCCCAGCATTTT. As protein: CASSTKQGADQPQHF.

This clone was observed a single time. V gene TRBV5-4 combines with J gene TRBJ2-5; D might be TRBD1 (5 bases). The CDR3 contains 14 residues. Trimming stripped 0 bases from V and 3 bases from J, with 9 bases between. The germline V gene has CDR1 SGHNT and CDR2 YYREEE (reference sequence). CDR3 in amino acids: CASSLVLREETQYF. Written as DNA, the CDR3 is TGTGCCAGCAGCTTGGTCCTCAGGGAAGAGACCCAGTACTTC.

The chain carries TRBV20-1 and TRBJ2-7, with D unclear. Germline V lookup: CDR1 DFQATT, CDR2 SNEGSKA (reference sequence). Trimming pared 6 bases from V and 4 bases from J, leaving 7 bases between. CDR3 length: 10 amino acids. CDR3 bases: TGCAGTGCGAGTGATTACGAGCAGTACTTC. This translates into CSASDYEQYF.

The rearrangement joins TRBV19 to TRBJ1-6; the D is unclear. The germline CDR1 and CDR2 sequences are LNHDA and SQIVND (reference sequence). The CDR3 is 17 residues long. The V gene lost 6 bases and the J gene lost 6 bases, with 21 bases spanning the gap. In DNA form, the CDR3 reads TGTGCCAGTAGGACACGAGAAAGGACCCGGGGTAATTCACCCCTCCACTTT. Protein sequence: CASRTRERTRGNSPLHF. The full variable domain, in which reference TRBV19 and TRBJ1-6 provide the parts outside the CDR3, is DGGITQSPKYLFRKEGQNVTLSCEQNLNHDAMYWYRQDPGQGLRLIYYSQIVNDFQKGDIAEGYSVSREKKESFPLTVTSAQKNPTAFYLCASRTRERTRGNSPLHFGNGTRLTVT.

The V and J genes are TRBV5-1 and TRBJ2-5; 9 bases are shared with TRBD2. V lost 4 bases, J lost 5 bases, and 6 bases stayed unmatched. Germline CDR1 is SGHRS and CDR2 is YFSETQ. This CDR3 comprises 14 residues. The CDR3 spells CASSSGAGGETQYF. As DNA, the CDR3 is TGCGCCAGCAGCAGCGGAGCGGGAGGTGAGACCCAGTACTTC.

Points on this clone: An end of the junction differs from the germline gene, which may be a read error. This chain links TRBV7-9 with TRBJ2-3; a weak D match, TRBD1 (5 bases). Germline lookup yields CDR1 SEHNR and CDR2 FQNEAQ (reference sequence). The CDR3 loop spans 16 amino acids. CDR3 DNA sequence: TGTTCCAGCAGCTCCGCCAGACAGAGACGCACAGATACGCAGTATTTT. This translates into CSSSSARQRRTDTQYF.

V is TRBV5-6 and J is TRBJ2-6; 8 bases fit TRBD2. V shed 4 bases, J shed 1 base, and the junction held 10 bases outside the gene matches. CDR3 length: 18 residues. Germline CDR1 is SGHDT and CDR2 is YYEEEE. DNA of the CDR3: TGTGCCAGCAGCATCACTAGCGGTTTGGCGTCTGGGGCCAACGTCCTGACTTTC. It codes for CASSITSGLASGANVLTF.

This clone was counted once. The rearrangement uses TRBV28 and TRBJ2-5; weak D call: TRBD1 (5 bases). Trimming left V 7 bases short and J 7 bases short, with 16 bases between. The CDR3 has 13 residues. Germline V lookup: CDR1 MDHEN, CDR2 SYDVKM. The CDR3 bases are TGTGCCAGCACCGCCGACAGACCTGGGACCCAGTACTTC. Translation gives CASTADRPGTQYF.

The rearrangement joins TRBV11-2 to TRBJ2-2, with TRBD2 identical over 9 bases. CDR1 and CDR2 (germline): SGHAT, FQNNGV. Germline trimming cut 0 bases from V and 9 bases from J; bases unmatched to any gene: 11. The CDR3 length is 17 residues. CDR3: CASSLDQLPSGTRELFF. CDR3 coding DNA: TGTGCCAGCAGCTTAGACCAATTGCCTAGCGGGACACGGGAGCTGTTTTTT.

This chain links TRBV29-1 with TRBJ2-7; 8 bases fit TRBD1. Germline V gives CDR1 SQVTM, CDR2 ANQGSEA. The CDR3 totals 12 residues. The J segment lost 6 bases and the V segment lost 5 bases, leaving 6 bases of the junction unmatched. The CDR3 sequence is CSVRTGKGEQYF. The CDR3, as DNA: TGCAGCGTTCGGACAGGGAAGGGCGAGCAGTACTTC.

The rearrangement uses TRBV5-1 and TRBJ1-2; D gene ambiguous. Trimming removed 5 bases at V and 4 bases at J, with 12 bases between. Germline V CDR1 and CDR2: SGHRS, YFSETQ. CDR3 length equals 13 residues. The CDR3 region is CASSQVGRYGYTF. The CDR3 region has the DNA TGCGCCAGCAGTCAGGTTGGGCGCTATGGCTACACCTTC.

The chain carries TRBV19 and TRBJ2-1; perhaps TRBD2 as D (5 bases). Germline CDR1 reads LNHDA; CDR2 reads SQIVND (reference sequence). The CDR3 covers 13 residues. V was cut by 5 bases and J by 6 bases, with 11 bases left in between. CDR3 sequence: CASSERSGNEQFF. The CDR3 DNA follows: TGTGCCAGTAGTGAAAGGAGCGGCAATGAGCAGTTCTTC.

V is TRBV14 and J is TRBJ2-3; TRBD1 matches 7 bases. There are 15 residues in the CDR3. Germline values: CDR1 SGHDN, CDR2 FVKESK. V shed 1 base and J 2 bases; nucleotides not matched to a gene: 3. The CDR3 DNA reads TGTGCCAGCAGCCAAGGAGACAGGGTCACAGATACGCAGTATTTT. Translation gives CASSQGDRVTDTQYF.

The rearrangement uses TRBV19 and TRBJ2-2, with 10 bases fitting TRBD2. Germline V CDR1 and CDR2: LNHDA, SQIVND (reference sequence). With 10 bases clipped from V and 2 bases from J, the junction kept 1 base outside the gene matches. The CDR3 loop spans 13 amino acids. Here the CDR3 DNA reads TGTGCCACACTAGCGGGAAACACCGGGGAGCTGTTTTTT. It is translated as CATLAGNTGELFF.

In its sample, this clone was seen once. The chain has TRBV29-1 and TRBJ2-1, with 8 bases lining up with TRBD1. CDR1 and CDR2 (germline): SQVTM, ANQGSEA. CDR3 size: 13 residues. The trim removed 7 bases at V and 2 bases at J, leaving 4 bases unmatched. The CDR3 is CSGQQGAYNEQFF. The CDR3 nucleotides are TGCAGCGGACAACAGGGGGCCTACAATGAGCAGTTCTTC.

The CDR3 DNA is TGTGCCAGCAGCCAAGGGGGAACAGGGACCTATGGCTACACCTTC. Translated, it gives CASSQGGTGTYGYTF. The rearrangement joins TRBV14 to TRBJ1-2; TRBD1 is a possible D gene (6 bases). Germline V gene lookup returns CDR1 SGHDN and CDR2 FVKESK. V lost 1 base, J lost 4 bases, and 13 bases lay in between. The CDR3 runs to 15 residues.

The CDR3 here is CASSSLAGKNIQYF. The CDR3, as DNA: TGTGCCAGCAGTTCCCTAGCGGGAAAAAACATTCAGTACTTC. The rearrangement links TRBV6-5 to TRBJ2-4, with 9 bases fitting TRBD2. The CDR3 runs 14 residues. The V and J ends lost 4 bases and 4 bases, in that order; junction bases with no gene match: 2. Germline CDR1 is MNHEY and CDR2 is SVGAGI.

This clone was observed a single time. The chain couples TRBV28 to TRBJ1-2; 7 nucleotides align to TRBD1. The CDR3 spans 14 residues. V shed 4 bases, J shed 5 bases, and the junction held 7 bases outside the gene matches. CDR1 and CDR2 from the germline V gene are MDHEN and SYDVKM. CDR3 region: CASSSPGQTYGYTF. The CDR3 DNA is TGTGCCAGCAGTTCGCCGGGACAGACATATGGCTACACCTTC.

The V gene is TRBV4-1, the J gene TRBJ2-7, with TRBD2 matching over 8 bases. V gave up 4 bases and J gave up 3 bases; unmatched junction bases: 8. Germline-derived CDR1 and CDR2 are MGHRA and YSYEKL. This CDR3 contains 15 residues. CDR3 coding DNA: TGCGCCAGCAGCCCCGCCGGGACTAGGGGCTACGAGCAGTACTTC. Translation gives CASSPAGTRGYEQYF.

This rearrangement joins TRBV25-1 to TRBJ2-7; TRBD2 matches 7 bases. V gave up 8 bases and J gave up 9 bases; unmatched junction bases: 10. CDR1 is MGHDK and CDR2 is SYGVNS in the germline V gene. This CDR3 contains 12 residues. CDR3 region: CASESPPGGQYF. In nucleotides, the CDR3 is TGTGCCAGCGAAAGCCCTCCGGGAGGGCAGTACTTC.

V and J are TRBV11-2 and TRBJ2-7; 10 nucleotides line up with TRBD2. The CDR3 runs 16 residues. V lost 5 bases and J lost 4; bases outside the gene matches: 11. CDR1 is SGHAT and CDR2 is FQNNGV in the germline V gene. CDR3 nucleotides: TGTGCCAGCAGCCGAACTGGAGCGGGAGGGTCGTACGAGCAGTACTTC. Translation gives CASSRTGAGGSYEQYF.